One and the same sample provided the 13 T cell receptor beta chains below, sequenced in a study of Graves' ophthalmopathy and Graves' hyperthyroidism. Amplification of TCR beta CDR3 regions used RNA transcripts. Second-round multiplex PCR followed a first-round RT-PCR using HTBI primers. TCRdb re-analysed the multiplex PCR reads in MiXCR, keeping a single row per CDR3 protein. This sample has about 400,000 distinct CDR3 sequences, with about 17% found just once. Sequencing used peripheral blood. Receptor source: a woman in her late teens or twenties with Graves' ophthalmopathy.

This clonotype came up many times. The rearrangement links TRBV9 to TRBJ1-6; no firm D call. There are 15 residues in the CDR3. V shed 0 bases and J shed 5 bases, with 9 bases lying between them. The V gene's germline CDR1 is SGDLS and CDR2 YYNGEE. The CDR3: CASSVAGTDNSPLHF. The CDR3 DNA follows: TGTGCCAGCAGCGTAGCAGGAACTGATAATTCACCCCTCCACTTT.

This clonotype was detected many times. This chain links TRBV30 with TRBJ1-5; D may be TRBD1 (6 bases). Germline V gene sequence: CDR1 GTSNPN, CDR2 SVGIG (reference sequence). This CDR3 contains 13 residues. V was cut by 3 bases and J by 2 bases, with 8 bases left in between. The chain's CDR3 is CAWRDSRNQPQHF. As DNA, the CDR3 is TGTGCCTGGAGGGACAGTCGCAATCAGCCCCAGCATTTT. Complete variable domain (other parts from reference TRBV30 and TRBJ1-5): SQTIHQWPATLVQPVGSPLSLECTVEGTSNPNLYWYRQAAGRGLQLLFYSVGIGQISSEVPQNLSASRPQDRQFILSSKKLLLSDSGFYLCAWRDSRNQPQHFGDGTRLSIL.

J is TRBJ1-2 and V is TRBV12-3 or TRBV12-4; no definite D call. Trimming took off 4 bases at V and 8 bases at J, with 17 bases between the two ends. CDR3 length equals 14 residues. This chain's CDR3 is CASSSRSSLWGYTF. The CDR3 region has the DNA TGTGCCAGCAGTTCTCGCAGTTCCCTTTGGGGCTACACCTTC.

There are many counts of this clonotype. The chain joins TRBV27 to TRBJ2-7; 9 bases align to TRBD2. After removal of 2 bases from V and 2 bases from J, the junction contained 7 bases not matched to a gene. The length of the CDR3 is 16 residues. From germline, CDR1 is MNHEY and CDR2 SMNVEV (reference sequence). The CDR3 bases are TGTGCCAGCAGTTTACGGTGGATAGCGGGGGCCTACGAGCAGTACTTC. It specifies CASSLRWIAGAYEQYF.

This clonotype was recorded at least ten times. The chain carries TRBV20-1 and TRBJ2-7, with 7 bases matching TRBD1. The germline V gene encodes CDR1 DFQATT and CDR2 SNEGSKA (reference sequence). J gave up 1 base and V 2 bases, and 8 bases lay outside the gene matches. The CDR3 extends over 15 amino acids. The CDR3 reads CSARPRGQPSYEQYF. The DNA of the CDR3 is TGCAGTGCTAGACCCCGGGGACAGCCTTCCTACGAGCAGTACTTC.

This chain links TRBV29-1 with TRBJ2-7; D perhaps matches TRBD2 (6 bases). V shed 4 bases and J shed 6 bases, with 16 bases lying between them. Germline V lookup: CDR1 SQVTM, CDR2 ANQGSEA. The CDR3 totals 13 residues. CDR3 region: CSVVGTQGFEQYF. In DNA, the CDR3 is TGCAGCGTTGTGGGGACTCAGGGCTTCGAGCAGTACTTC.

There are a few counts of this clonotype. The chain recombines TRBV5-1 with TRBJ2-5; 7 bases map to TRBD1. The germline V gene encodes CDR1 SGHRS and CDR2 YFSETQ. Losses at the gene ends were 4 bases for V and 5 bases for J; bases not matched to a gene: 5. The CDR3 sequence is 13 residues long. The CDR3 bases are TGCGCCAGCAGCCACGGGACAGCCGAGACCCAGTACTTC. Protein sequence: CASSHGTAETQYF. Filled out from reference TRBV5-1 and TRBJ2-5, the complete variable domain reads KAGVTQTPRYLIKTRGQQVTLSCSPISGHRSVSWYQQTPGQGLQFLFEYFSETQRNKGNFPGRFSGRQFSNSRSEMNVSTLELGDSALYLCASSHGTAETQYFGPGTRLLVL.

This clonotype was recorded at least ten times. The CDR3 DNA is TGTGCCAGCAGTAAGGACAAATGGGGAAGTCCACAGCATTTT. Protein product: CASSKDKWGSPQHF. The V gene is TRBV6-2 or TRBV6-3, the J gene TRBJ1-5; a possible D gene is TRBD1 (5 bases). The CDR3 consists of 14 residues. Trimming pared 5 bases from V and 13 bases from J, leaving 21 bases between. The germline CDR1 and CDR2 sequences are MNHEY and SVGEGT.

Ten or more counts support this clonotype. The CDR3: CAWSEGAGNQPQHF. CDR3 nucleotide sequence: TGTGCCTGGAGTGAGGGGGCTGGCAATCAGCCCCAGCATTTT. The chain combines TRBV30 with TRBJ1-5, with TRBD1 matching 7 bases. V was clipped by 1 base and J by 2 bases; unmatched bases: 2. Germline assignment: CDR1 GTSNPN and CDR2 SVGIG (reference sequence). The length of the CDR3 is 14 residues.

This clonotype was detected only once. This chain uses TRBV27 with TRBJ1-5, with 8 nucleotides matching TRBD1. V was clipped by 5 bases and J by 3 bases; unmatched bases: 9. In germline, CDR1 is MNHEY, CDR2 SMNVEV (reference sequence). CDR3 length equals 16 residues. CDR3 DNA: TGTGCCAGCAGTCCACAGGGGGTGTCTGTCAATCAGCCCCAGCATTTT. Translating it yields CASSPQGVSVNQPQHF.

There are many counts of this clonotype. The chain carries TRBV6-4 and TRBJ1-1, with D uncertain. CDR1 and CDR2 (germline): MRHNA, SNTAGT. Trimming removed 5 bases at V and 5 bases at J, with 33 bases between. This CDR3 region has 20 residues. DNA of the CDR3: TGTGCCAGCAGTCACTACGACTCGCGGGTTATGATCCTCGTGGGTACTGAAGCTTTCTTT. Translation gives CASSHYDSRVMILVGTEAFF.

At least ten counts were recorded for this clonotype. This chain joins TRBV7-9 and TRBJ1-5; D possibly corresponds to TRBD1 (6 bases). The CDR3 runs 13 residues. The germline V gene encodes CDR1 SEHNR and CDR2 FQNEAQ (reference sequence). Trimming cost V 6 bases and J 2 bases, with 8 bases left between them. The CDR3 bases are TGTGCCAGCAGTCCAGGGGGCAATCAGCCCCAGCATTTT. This translates into CASSPGGNQPQHF.

The chain links TRBV6-5 to TRBJ1-1; a weak D match, TRBD1 (6 bases). The CDR3 has 17 residues. V was clipped by 2 bases and J by 6 bases, with 22 bases between them. Germline V gene sequence: CDR1 MNHEY, CDR2 SVGAGI. The CDR3 DNA reads TGTGCCAGCAGTTACAACCCCACCGGGACATTCACCGCTGAAGCTTTCTTT. Its protein is CASSYNPTGTFTAEAFF.